The rows below give T cell receptor beta chains drawn from one sample of a study of T cells in Graves' hyperthyroidism and ophthalmopathy. TCRdb independently ran MiXCR on the multiplex PCR reads; one entry per CDR3 protein. The sample records hundreds of thousands of distinct CDR3 sequences, less than 15% being singletons. What was sequenced was blood. The receptors stem from a woman aged 18-29 years with Graves' hyperthyroidism. Each CDR3 is given with its conserved first and last residue. Fields, in order: J gene, V gene, D gene, clone size, CDR3 DNA, CDR3 protein. A D gene is named only where the DNA matches it firmly. The listing skips clone size in some rows; elsewhere it reads once, few, many or a size class.

TRBJ2-7,TRBV6-2/TRBV6-3,TRBD1,many,TGTGCCAGCACCCAAGACAGGGGACACTACGAGCAGTACTTC,CASTQDRGHYEQYF
TRBJ2-7,TRBV5-1,NA,NA,TGCGCCAGCAGCTTGAGGGTAGCGAAAGGGCACGAGCAGTACTTC,CASSLRVAKGHEQYF
TRBJ2-2,TRBV7-9,NA,NA,TGTGCCAGCAGCGCTTTTAAGGGGGGGCTCACCGGGGAGCTGTTTTTT,CASSAFKGGLTGELFF
TRBJ2-3,TRBV7-2,NA,many,TGTGCCAGCAGCTGGGACCGGGTTCCTAGCACAGATACGCAGTATTTT,CASSWDRVPSTDTQYF
TRBJ2-3,TRBV28,NA,NA,TGTGCCAGCAGTTTAACGGCGGAGACAGATACGCAGTATTTT,CASSLTAETDTQYF
TRBJ2-7,TRBV10-3,TRBD2,many,TGTGCCATCAGGGCACTAGCGGGAGGGGGCGAGCAGTACTTC,CAIRALAGGGEQYF
TRBJ1-2,TRBV29-1,TRBD1,many,TGCAGCGTTGAAGATCCAGGGGGCTATGGCTACACCTTC,CSVEDPGGYGYTF
TRBJ1-4,TRBV6-1,NA,NA,TGTGCCAGTGCCTGGGTCCGGGAAAAACTGTTTTTT,CASAWVREKLFF
TRBJ2-1,TRBV29-1,NA,many,TGCAGCGTTGGACACAATGAGCAGTTCTTC,CSVGHNEQFF
TRBJ2-5,TRBV5-6,NA,many,TGTGCCAGCAGCACGCGCCCCTCGGAGGAGACCCAGTACTTC,CASSTRPSEETQYF
TRBJ2-1,TRBV27,NA,many,TGTGCCAGCAGCCGACGCGCCCCGACAGTCTACAATGAGCAGTTCTTC,CASSRRAPTVYNEQFF
TRBJ1-4,TRBV9,NA,few,TGTGCCAGCAGCGTATGGGAGGGCGCGGTGAATGAAAAACTGTTTTTT,CASSVWEGAVNEKLFF
TRBJ2-2,TRBV2,TRBD1,NA,TGTGCCAGCACGACAGGGGGTACCGGGGAGCTGCTTTTT,CASTTGGTGELLF
TRBJ1-1,TRBV28,NA,many,TGTGCCAGCAGTGGTCCGTTCACTGAAGCTTTCTTT,CASSGPFTEAFF
TRBJ1-2,TRBV12-3/TRBV12-4,TRBD1,many,TGTGCCAGCACCCCAGGGGGAGGGTTCTTATATGGCTACACCTTC,CASTPGGGFLYGYTF
TRBJ2-1,TRBV6-1,NA,NA,TGTGCCAGCACCAACCAGGGAGGGGGGGCTAATGAGCAGTTCTTC,CASTNQGGGANEQFF
TRBJ1-1,TRBV7-2,TRBD1,NA,TGTGCCAGCAGCTTACGACAGGGGTTGGCTGAAGCTTTCTTT,CASSLRQGLAEAFF
TRBJ1-5,TRBV6-2/TRBV6-3,TRBD1,many,TGTGCCAGCAGTGGGACAGGGGATCAGCCCCAGCATTTT,CASSGTGDQPQHF
TRBJ2-1,TRBV6-1,NA,many,TGTGCCAGCAGTAGTAACAGGGGAGGAGCCTACAATGAGCAGTTCTTC,CASSSNRGGAYNEQFF
TRBJ2-3,TRBV11-2,TRBD2,many,TGTGCCAGCAGCTCAAGACTAGCAAGATCCCGAGATACGCAGTATTTT,CASSSRLARSRDTQYF
TRBJ1-5,TRBV12-3/TRBV12-4,NA,many,TGTGCCAGCAATCTAGGGGAGGGGCCCCAGCATTTT,CASNLGEGPQHF
TRBJ1-4,TRBV12-3/TRBV12-4,NA,many,TGTGCCAGCAGTGAAGGTGGCAGGGTTAATGAAAAACTGTTTTTT,CASSEGGRVNEKLFF
TRBJ1-1,TRBV9,TRBD1,NA,TGTGCCAGCAGCGTAGGGATCCTGACAGGGGGCGTTGAAGCTTTCTTT,CASSVGILTGGVEAFF
TRBJ2-7,TRBV6-1,TRBD2,NA,TGTGCCTGCAGAGTAGCGGGGACCTACGAGCAGTACTTC,CACRVAGTYEQYF
TRBJ2-2,TRBV18,NA,many,TGTGCCAGCTCACGTACTGACACCACCGGGGAGCTGTTTTTT,CASSRTDTTGELFF
TRBJ1-4,TRBV19,NA,few,TGTGCCAGTAGTATGGTCACGGGGGGCGCAAGAGGACTGTTTTTT,CASSMVTGGARGLFF
TRBJ2-3,TRBV14,NA,NA,TGTGCCAGCAGCCCCTCGGCAGTGGCAGATACGCAGTATTTT,CASSPSAVADTQYF
TRBJ2-3,TRBV7-9,NA,many,TGTGCCAGCAGCGTAGCGACAGATACGCAGTATTTT,CASSVATDTQYF
TRBJ2-1,TRBV6-2/TRBV6-3,NA,many,TGTGCCAGCAGTTTCGACGGGGACAATGAGCAGTTCTTC,CASSFDGDNEQFF
TRBJ1-2,TRBV7-8,NA,many,TGTGCCAGCAGCCCTGCCATTGGGACCGCTGGAGCGTATGGCTACACCTTC,CASSPAIGTAGAYGYTF
TRBJ1-2,TRBV6-1,NA,many,TGTGCCAGCAGTGGTATGCTTCCCGGCCACACCTTC,CASSGMLPGHTF
TRBJ2-7,TRBV18,TRBD2,few,TGTGCCAGCTCACGAGCTGGGCCGGGACTAGCGGCCAACGAGCAGTACTTC,CASSRAGPGLAANEQYF
TRBJ1-5,TRBV5-5,TRBD1,NA,TGTGCCAGCAGCTCTACAGGGGACTCGTTGGGGCAGCCCCAGCATTTT,CASSSTGDSLGQPQHF
TRBJ1-2,TRBV28,NA,many,TGTGCCAGCAGTTTTGGGGAGAGGGTGCTTGGCTACACCTTC,CASSFGERVLGYTF
TRBJ2-7,TRBV9,NA,many,TGTGCCAGCAGCGTATCCGGGACGGGAACCTACGAGCAGTACTTC,CASSVSGTGTYEQYF
TRBJ2-7,TRBV7-9,NA,NA,TGTGCCAGCAGCTCGTTCTCCTACCGCTCCTACGAGCAGTACTTC,CASSSFSYRSYEQYF
TRBJ2-6,TRBV27,NA,many,TGTGCCAGCAGCCCAATTTGGACCTCTGGGGCCAACGTCCTGACTTTC,CASSPIWTSGANVLTF
TRBJ2-5,TRBV19,NA,few,TGTGCCAGTAAGGCCGCAGGACAGACCCAGTACTTC,CASKAAGQTQYF
TRBJ2-7,TRBV27,TRBD1,many,TGTGCCAGCGCGGACAGGTACGAGCAGTACTTC,CASADRYEQYF
TRBJ1-5,TRBV6-5,TRBD1,NA,TGTGCCAGCAGTTACGACAGGGATACTAACCTCCATAGCAATCGGCCCCAGCATTTT,CASSYDRDTNLHSNRPQHF
TRBJ2-7,TRBV28,NA,many,TGTGCCAGCAGACCGTCGACAGCAGTCTACGAGCAGTACTTC,CASRPSTAVYEQYF
TRBJ1-2,TRBV28,NA,many,TGTGCCAGCAGTTTATTAGGGGGGTTTGGCTACACCTTC,CASSLLGGFGYTF
TRBJ1-1,TRBV12-3/TRBV12-4,NA,few,TGTGCCAACAGGCCGGGGACGGGAACTGAAGCTTTCTTT,CANRPGTGTEAFF
TRBJ2-1,TRBV7-2,TRBD2,many,TGTGCCAGCAGCTTGGAGCGGGAGATCGAGCAGTTCTTC,CASSLEREIEQFF